The T cell receptor beta chain under discussion was sequenced for a study of T-cell memory formation after mild COVID-19. The study's findings and limits: Day 15 to 85 contractors were CD4/CD8 balanced; later expanders leaned CD4+. The appearance of some responding clones in pre-infection memory suggested that cross-reactive memory joined.

MiXCR, run by TCRdb on the 5' RACE reads, gives a single entry per CDR3 protein. The data contain roughly 170,000 distinct CDR3 sequences, about 18% of them singletons. This clonotype was counted between two and nine times. Its antigen is currently unknown. Sequences were obtained from PBMCs or a T cell subset sorted from them (not recorded which). This clonotype was obtained from a man younger than 35 who had mild COVID-19 (a few samples of this study predate the infection). Cell type and time point are not known.

The CDR3 sequence: CATSDSGRGTDTQYF. The DNA of the CDR3 is TGTGCCACCAGTGATTCGGGCAGGGGCACAGATACGCAGTATTTT. V usage is TRBV24-1 and J usage is TRBJ2-3; tentatively, D is TRBD1 (5 bases). V was trimmed by 2 bases and J by 1 base, leaving 9 bases between them. The CDR3 extends over 15 amino acids. CDR1 and CDR2 (germline): KGHDR, SFDVKD.